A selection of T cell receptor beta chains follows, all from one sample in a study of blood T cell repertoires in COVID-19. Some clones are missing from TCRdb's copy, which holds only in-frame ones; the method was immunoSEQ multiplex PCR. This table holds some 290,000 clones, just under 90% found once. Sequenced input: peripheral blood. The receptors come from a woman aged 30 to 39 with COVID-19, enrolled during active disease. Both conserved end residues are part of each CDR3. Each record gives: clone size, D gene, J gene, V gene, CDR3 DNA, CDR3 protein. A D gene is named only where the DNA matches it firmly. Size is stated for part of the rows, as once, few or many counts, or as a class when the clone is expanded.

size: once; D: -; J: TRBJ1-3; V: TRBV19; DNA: TGTGCCAGTAGTATTGTGCCGCGAGCGACGAAAAAAAACACCATATATTTT; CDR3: CASSIVPRATKKNTIYF
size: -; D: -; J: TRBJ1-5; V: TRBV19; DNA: TGTGCCACCCGGGGGGTTTGGAGCAATCAGCCCCAGCATTTT; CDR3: CATRGVWSNQPQHF
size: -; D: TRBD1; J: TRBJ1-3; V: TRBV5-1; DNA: TGCGCCAGCAGCCTGGGGACAGGGGGGTCCTCTGGAAACACCATATATTTT; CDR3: CASSLGTGGSSGNTIYF
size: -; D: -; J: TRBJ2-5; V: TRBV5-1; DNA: TGCGCCAGCAGCCCCCTCCCGGAGCGCGAAGGCGAGACCCAGTACTTC; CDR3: CASSPLPEREGETQYF
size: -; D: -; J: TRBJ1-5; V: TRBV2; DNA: TGTGCCAGCACCTCTGACAGAAATCAGCCCCAGCATTTT; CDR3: CASTSDRNQPQHF
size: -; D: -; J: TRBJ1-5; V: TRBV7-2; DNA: TGTGCCAGCAGCTTAGTCCAGGGCGACAATCAGCCCCAGCATTTT; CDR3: CASSLVQGDNQPQHF
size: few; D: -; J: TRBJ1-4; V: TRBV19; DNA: TGTGCCAGTTTATCTATCACTAATGAAAAACTGTTTTTT; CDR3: CASLSITNEKLFF
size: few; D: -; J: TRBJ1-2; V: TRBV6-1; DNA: TGTGCCAGCAGTGAACGCCGGTGGGCAGGGCATAACTATGGCTACACCTTC; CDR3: CASSERRWAGHNYGYTF
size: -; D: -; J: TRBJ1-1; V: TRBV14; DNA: TGTGCCAGCAGCCGAACAGCGAACACTGAAGCTTTCTTT; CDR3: CASSRTANTEAFF
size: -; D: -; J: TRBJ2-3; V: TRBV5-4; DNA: TGTGCCAGCAGCATAGAAGAGGGAAGGCCAGATACGCAGTATTTT; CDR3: CASSIEEGRPDTQYF
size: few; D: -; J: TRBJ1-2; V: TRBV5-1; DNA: TGCGCCAGCAGCTTGGCCCCAGGGGTTTATGGCTACACCTTC; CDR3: CASSLAPGVYGYTF
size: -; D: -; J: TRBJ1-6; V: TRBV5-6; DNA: TGTGCCAGCGGGACACAACACTCCTATAATTCACCCCTCCACTTT; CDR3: CASGTQHSYNSPLHF
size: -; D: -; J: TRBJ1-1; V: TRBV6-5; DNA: TGTGCCAGCACCCCTGCGAGGGTTAACACTGAAGCTTTCTTT; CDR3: CASTPARVNTEAFF
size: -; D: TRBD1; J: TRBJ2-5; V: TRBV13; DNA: TGTGCCAGCAGCTTAGGGACAGGGGGTGTAGAGACCCAGTACTTC; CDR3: CASSLGTGGVETQYF
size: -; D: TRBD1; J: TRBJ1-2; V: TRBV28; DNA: TGTGCCAGCAGCCAAACTACAGGGGCTAACTATGGCTACACCTTC; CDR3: CASSQTTGANYGYTF
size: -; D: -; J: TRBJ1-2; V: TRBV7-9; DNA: TGTGCCAGCAGCAACCGGCACGTTGAGCGAGGGCACGGAGGCTATGGCTACACCTTC; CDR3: CASSNRHVERGHGGYGYTF
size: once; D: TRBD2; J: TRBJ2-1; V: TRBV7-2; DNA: TGTGCCAGCAGCTCCGTAGCGGGGGGGAACTACAATGAGCAGTTCTTC; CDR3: CASSSVAGGNYNEQFF
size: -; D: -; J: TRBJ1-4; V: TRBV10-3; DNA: TGTGCCATCAGTGAGTCGCCGAAGGAGGGGGGGGATGAAAAACTGTTTTTT; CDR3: CAISESPKEGGDEKLFF
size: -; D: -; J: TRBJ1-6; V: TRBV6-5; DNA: TGTGCCAGCAGTTACTCGGCCAATTCACCCCTCCACTTT; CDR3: CASSYSANSPLHF
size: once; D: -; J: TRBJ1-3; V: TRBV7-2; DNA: TGTGCCAGCAGAGACCGACAGTCAGGGCGAGGAAACACCATATATTTT; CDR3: CASRDRQSGRGNTIYF
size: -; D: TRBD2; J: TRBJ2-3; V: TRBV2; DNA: TGTGCCAGCAGCCTAGCGGGGGACACAGATACGCAGTATTTT; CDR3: CASSLAGDTDTQYF
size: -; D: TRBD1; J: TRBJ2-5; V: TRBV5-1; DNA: TGCGCCAGCAAAACAGGGGAGGAGACCCAGTACTTC; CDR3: CASKTGEETQYF
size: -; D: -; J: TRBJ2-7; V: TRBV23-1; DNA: TGCGCCAGCAGCCCATTTCACGAGCAGTACTTC; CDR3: CASSPFHEQYF
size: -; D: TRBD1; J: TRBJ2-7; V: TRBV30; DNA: TGTGCCTGGAAAGGACAGGGCCCAGTCTACGAGCAGTACTTC; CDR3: CAWKGQGPVYEQYF
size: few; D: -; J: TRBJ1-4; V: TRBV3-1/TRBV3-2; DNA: TGTGCCAGCAGCCAAGAAGTCCTCGGGGGTAGGGAAGGAAAACTGTTTTTT; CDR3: CASSQEVLGGREGKLFF
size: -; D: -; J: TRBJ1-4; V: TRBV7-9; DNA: TGTGCCAGCAGCCGCGGCTTTTCCCTTAATGAAAAACTGTTTTTT; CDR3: CASSRGFSLNEKLFF
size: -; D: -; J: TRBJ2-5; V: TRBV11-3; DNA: TGTGCCAGCAGCTCCGGACAGTCCTCGGACCAGTACTTC; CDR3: CASSSGQSSDQYF
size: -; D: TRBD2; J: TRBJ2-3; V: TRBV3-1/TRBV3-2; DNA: TGTGCCAGCAGTCTAGCGGGGGTGAGCACAGATACGCAGTATTTT; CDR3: CASSLAGVSTDTQYF
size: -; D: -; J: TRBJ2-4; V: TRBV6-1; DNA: TGTGCCAGCAGTGAATTGAACCATCGGGGCAAAAACATTCAGTACTTC; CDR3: CASSELNHRGKNIQYF
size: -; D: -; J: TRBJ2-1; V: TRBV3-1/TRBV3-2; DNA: TGTGCCAGCAGCCAAGATGAGGCGGGGTACTCCTACAATGAGCAGTTCTTC; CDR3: CASSQDEAGYSYNEQFF
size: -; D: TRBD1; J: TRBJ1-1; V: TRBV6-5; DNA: TGTGCCACCAGGACAGGGAACGAAAAAGCTTTCTTT; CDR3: CATRTGNEKAFF
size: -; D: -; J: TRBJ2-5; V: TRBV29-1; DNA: TGCAGCGTTTTGGCTCACCAAGAGACCCAGTACTTC; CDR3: CSVLAHQETQYF
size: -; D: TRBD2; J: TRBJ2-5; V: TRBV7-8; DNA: TGTGCCAGCAGCCGCTGGGAGGGGCGGCAAGAGACCCAGTACTTC; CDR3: CASSRWEGRQETQYF
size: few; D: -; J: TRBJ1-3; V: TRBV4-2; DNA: TGTGCCAGCAGCCAAGATCGTGAGGGAACTGGAAACACCATATATTTT; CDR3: CASSQDREGTGNTIYF
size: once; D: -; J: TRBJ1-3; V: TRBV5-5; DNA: TGTGCCAGCAGCTTGGCCGGGGTAGACTCTGGAAACACCATATATTTT; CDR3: CASSLAGVDSGNTIYF
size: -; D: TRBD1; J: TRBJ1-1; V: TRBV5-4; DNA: TGTGCCAGCAGCTTTGGAGGACAGGGGGACACTGAAGCTTTCTTT; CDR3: CASSFGGQGDTEAFF
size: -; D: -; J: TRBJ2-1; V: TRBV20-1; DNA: TGCAGTGCTATCGCGGGGCCTCGCCCCTTCTTC; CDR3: CSAIAGPRPFF